This T cell receptor beta chain derives from a study of blood T cell repertoires in COVID-19. Study summary: Some COVID-19 samples were acute and others convalescent; all came from the United States, Italy and Spain. T cells, B-cell-depleted T cells, or PBMCs provided the cDNA or gDNA that served as material.

The trim removed 3 bases at V and 3 bases at J, leaving 9 bases unmatched. The CDR3 length is 16 residues. Germline V gene lookup returns CDR1 MDHEN and CDR2 SYDVKM. As originally analysed: Quantification of nucleated cells was approximated via reference gene primer amplification. The repertoire was sequenced with immunoSEQ multiplex PCR; TCRdb's copy has only in-frame clones and lacks some. That table supplies the V and J calls and clone size; D and trimming were determined from the DNA. The sample records 140,000 to 150,000 clones, approximately 90% being singletons. The source of this sequence is a woman in her sixties with active COVID-19. Sequencing was done on a sample of peripheral blood. The V call is TRBV28, the J call TRBJ2-7, with 9 bases matching TRBD1. CDR3 in DNA: TGTGCCAGCAGTTTCCACCCCTGGACAGGGGACTACGAGCAGTACTTC. Translating gives CASSFHPWTGDYEQYF.